The text below deals with one T cell receptor beta chain. As yet, its antigen is unknown. These data originate in a study of T cells after posttransplantation cyclophosphamide. Overall study results and limits: Later blood repertoires were often dominated by clones from the donor CD8+ memory compartment. After PTCy, TRB diversity resembled that of CNI/methotrexate controls. Tissue-infiltrating T cells from skin or gut overlapped little with blood T cells.

Using immunoSEQ multiplex PCR, the repertoire was profiled, and TCRdb retains in-frame clones only, with some absent. The sample has about 7,600 clones, roughly four fifths seen once. Treatment was busulfan-fludarabine conditioning, a marrow graft, and cyclophosphamide on days +3 and +4. The V gene's germline CDR1 is SEHNR and CDR2 FQNEAQ (reference sequence). V dropped 5 bases and J dropped 4 bases, with 17 bases sitting between them. CDR3 length: 15 amino acids. This receptor was identified in a female patient between 40 and 55 years old who received an allogeneic stem cell transplant from a related donor, was CMV-positive, and had no GVHD. Some of the T cells may derive from the graft donor. The sample here was CD4+ T cells sorted from blood, taken more than 1,000 days after allogeneic stem cell transplant with posttransplant cyclophosphamide. V gene TRBV7-9 combines with J gene TRBJ1-1; D remains ambiguous. CDR3 in amino acids: CASSRAGLRGTEAFF. The CDR3 bases are TGTGCCAGCAGCCGTGCGGGTTTAAGAGGCACTGAAGCTTTCTTT.